The rows below give T cell receptor beta chains drawn from one sample of a study of cytomegalovirus exposure and HLA in healthy donors. Repertoires were generated with immunoSEQ multiplex PCR, while TCRdb's copy carries only in-frame clones and drops some. The top ten clones hold over 1.2% of a sample with roughly 150,000 clones, around 72% of them seen once. Sequenced: PBMCs. The receptors were gathered from a man between 18 and 35 years old in good health and CMV-seronegative. Both conserved end residues are part of each CDR3. A D gene is named only where the DNA matches it firmly. Clone size is not always given. Where it is, it says once, few, many or a class for expanded clones.

D gene,V gene,clone size,J gene,CDR3 protein,CDR3 DNA
TRBD1,TRBV27,.,TRBJ1-1,CASSLGQGNTEAFF,TGTGCCAGCAGTTTGGGACAGGGTAACACTGAAGCTTTCTTT
.,TRBV28,.,TRBJ2-2,CASRPPGDNTGELFF,TGTGCCAGCAGGCCCCCGGGGGATAACACCGGGGAGCTGTTTTTT
TRBD1,TRBV27,.,TRBJ2-7,CASTRQGAGLNEQYF,TGTGCCAGCACAAGACAGGGGGCAGGGTTGAACGAGCAGTACTTC
.,TRBV19,few,TRBJ1-1,CASSIEGAHTEAFF,TGTGCCAGTAGTATTGAGGGCGCGCACACTGAAGCTTTCTTT
TRBD2,TRBV5-4,.,TRBJ2-2,CASSLGGLAGGTGELFF,TGTGCCAGCAGCCTGGGAGGGCTAGCGGGAGGCACCGGGGAGCTGTTTTTT
.,TRBV7-9,once,TRBJ2-7,CASSLGDRLYEQYF,TGTGCCAGCAGCTTAGGCGACAGACTCTACGAGCAGTACTTC
.,TRBV11-2,.,TRBJ1-2,CASSIGQSNYGYTF,TGTGCCAGCAGCATTGGACAGTCTAACTATGGCTACACCTTC
TRBD1,TRBV5-1,once,TRBJ2-7,CASSSTGTAYEQYF,TGCGCCAGCAGCAGCACCGGGACAGCCTACGAGCAGTACTTC
.,TRBV7-2,.,TRBJ2-7,CASSFLRTVSYEQYF,TGTGCCAGCAGCTTTCTGCGGACAGTCTCCTACGAGCAGTACTTC
.,TRBV7-9,.,TRBJ1-3,CASSPGHLRGNTIYF,TGTGCCAGCAGCCCAGGGCACCTGAGGGGAAACACCATATATTTT
TRBD2,TRBV2,.,TRBJ2-3,CASSSGSGGDTQYF,TGTGCCAGCAGTAGCGGGAGTGGGGGAGATACGCAGTATTTT
TRBD1,TRBV5-4,few,TRBJ2-5,CASSLEGAGETQYF,TGTGCCAGCAGCTTGGAGGGGGCCGGGGAGACCCAGTACTTC
TRBD1,TRBV19,.,TRBJ2-7,CASSIGQGAGYEQYF,TGTGCCAGTAGTATCGGACAGGGGGCAGGCTACGAGCAGTACTTC
TRBD2,TRBV5-6,.,TRBJ2-7,CASSLDGTSGYEQYF,TGTGCCAGCAGCTTGGATGGGACTAGCGGCTACGAGCAGTACTTC
TRBD2,TRBV5-1,few,TRBJ2-1,CASSQPTSGRAAEGNEQFF,TGCGCCAGCAGCCAACCGACTAGCGGGAGGGCCGCGGAAGGCAATGAGCAGTTCTTC
.,TRBV6-5,.,TRBJ2-1,CASTPVGGAYNEQFF,TGTGCCAGCACCCCCGTGGGGGGAGCCTACAATGAGCAGTTCTTC
TRBD2,TRBV7-9,.,TRBJ2-5,CASSSGLAGEQYF,TGTGCCAGCAGCTCCGGGCTAGCGGGTGAGCAGTACTTC
.,TRBV7-6,.,TRBJ2-2,CASSLKASSGSNTGELFF,TGTGCCAGCAGCTTAAAGGCTTCCAGCGGATCTAACACCGGGGAGCTGTTTTTT
TRBD2,TRBV19,.,TRBJ2-3,CARLLAGTDTQYF,TGTGCCAGGCTACTAGCGGGCACAGATACGCAGTATTTT
.,TRBV2,.,TRBJ2-6,CASSLFLGTGANVLTF,TGTGCCAGCAGTCTTTTTCTCGGTACGGGGGCCAACGTCCTGACTTTC
.,TRBV4-1,.,TRBJ1-5,CASSQVGGTQPQHF,TGCGCCAGCAGCCAAGTTGGGGGGACTCAGCCCCAGCATTTT
.,TRBV5-6,.,TRBJ2-2,CASSFLQSGELFF,TGTGCCAGCAGCTTCCTTCAGTCCGGGGAGCTGTTTTTT
.,TRBV19,once,TRBJ2-2,CASSIVITGELFF,TGTGCCAGTAGTATTGTAATCACCGGGGAGCTGTTTTTT
TRBD2,TRBV6-1,few,TRBJ2-3,CASSESAGGPEDTQYF,TGTGCCAGCAGTGAGTCGGCGGGAGGGCCGGAAGATACGCAGTATTTT
TRBD1,TRBV18,.,TRBJ2-7,CASSGTDPSYEQYF,TGTGCCAGCTCGGGGACAGATCCCTCCTACGAGCAGTACTTC
TRBD1,TRBV18,.,TRBJ1-5,CASSPSGRGQQPQHF,TGTGCCAGCTCACCAAGCGGAAGGGGGCAACAGCCCCAGCATTTT
TRBD2,TRBV7-9,.,TRBJ2-1,CASRGGGYNEQFF,TGTGCCAGCCGGGGCGGGGGCTACAATGAGCAGTTCTTC